This passage covers 21 T cell receptor beta chains from one sample sequenced in a study of blood T cell repertoires in COVID-19. Using immunoSEQ multiplex PCR, the repertoire was profiled, and TCRdb retains in-frame clones only, with some absent. The data contain approximately 210,000 clones, 82% of them singletons. The sequenced sample consisted of PBMCs or T cells enriched from blood (not recorded which). These receptors all stem from a woman aged 60 to 75 who had recovered from COVID-19.

This CDR3 reads CASSVPTSGDSNEQFF. DNA of the CDR3: TGTGCCAGTAGTGTGCCGACTAGCGGGGATAGCAATGAGCAGTTCTTC. This chain joins TRBV19 and TRBJ2-1; 11 bases align to TRBD2. V dropped 5 bases and J dropped 6; count of bases not matched to a gene: 9. There are 16 residues in the CDR3. Per the germline V gene, CDR1 is LNHDA and CDR2 is SQIVND (reference sequence).

CDR3 in amino acids: CAISGQPEGYTF. CDR3 DNA sequence: TGTGCCATCTCCGGTCAACCGGAGGGCTACACCTTC. The V and J genes are TRBV10-3 and TRBJ1-2, with D unclear. V was clipped by 8 bases and J by 8 bases, with 15 bases between them. Per the germline V gene, CDR1 is ENHRY and CDR2 is SYGVKD. There are 12 residues in the CDR3.

This clone was seen a single time. The rearrangement joins TRBV6-5 to TRBJ2-1, with unresolved D. V lost 6 bases to trimming and J lost 3 bases, with 12 bases between them. The V gene's germline CDR1 is MNHEY and CDR2 SVGAGI. The CDR3 has 14 amino acids. The CDR3 protein is CASSPEAFYNEQFF. The CDR3, as DNA: TGTGCCAGCAGCCCCGAGGCGTTCTACAATGAGCAGTTCTTC.

The CDR3 is CASSSPGTPGENEKLFF. The CDR3, as DNA: TGTGCCAGCAGTTCCCCCGGGACCCCAGGGGAGAATGAAAAACTGTTTTTT. The genes are TRBV27 and TRBJ1-4, with D possibly matching TRBD1 (6 bases). The CDR3 spans 17 residues. The V end was cut by 4 bases, the J end by 5 bases, with 20 bases between. CDR1 MNHEY and CDR2 SMNVEV come from the germline V gene (reference sequence).

This chain joins TRBV6-2 or TRBV6-3 and TRBJ1-1; a weak D match, TRBD1 (5 bases). Germline CDR1 MNHEY, CDR2 SVGEGT. Trimming shortened V by 2 bases and J by 4 bases, and 11 bases separated the two germline ends. CDR3 length: 14 amino acids. The CDR3 is CASSYLPGGTEAFF. CDR3 in DNA: TGTGCCAGCAGTTACCTCCCGGGGGGCACTGAAGCTTTCTTT.

This clone was detected a few times. CDR3: CASERDLSYNEQFF. CDR3 DNA: TGTGCCAGCGAGAGAGATTTATCCTACAATGAGCAGTTCTTC. This chain links TRBV2 with TRBJ2-1; D is uncertain. V lost 8 bases, J lost 1 base, and 12 bases lay in between. The CDR3 loop spans 14 amino acids. Looked up from germline, CDR1 is SNHLY and CDR2 is FYNNEI.

This rearrangement joins TRBV29-1 to TRBJ1-2; 7 bases line up with TRBD1. The trim removed 3 bases at V and 2 bases at J, leaving 12 bases unmatched. The CDR3 consists of 16 residues. Germline-derived CDR1 and CDR2 are SQVTM and ANQGSEA. The CDR3 bases are TGCAGCGTTGATAGGGGTTCGAGACAGGGCAACTATGGCTACACCTTC. Its translation is CSVDRGSRQGNYGYTF. The whole variable domain, filled in from reference TRBV29-1 and TRBJ1-2, reads SAVISQKPSRDICQRGTSLTIQCQVDSQVTMMFWYRQQPGQSLTLIATANQGSEATYESGFVIDKFPISRPNLTFSTLTVSNMSPEDSSIYLCSVDRGSRQGNYGYTFGSGTRLTVV.

The V call is TRBV19, the J call TRBJ2-3, with 7 nucleotides matching TRBD1. The junction had 6 bases not matched to a gene; V was cut back by 6 bases and J by 0 bases. CDR1 is LNHDA, CDR2 SQIVND, per germline (reference sequence). The CDR3 extends over 15 amino acids. Here the CDR3 reads CASRDRATSTDTQYF. In DNA form, the CDR3 reads TGTGCCAGTAGAGACAGGGCCACTAGCACAGATACGCAGTATTTT.

The chain recombines TRBV4-1 with TRBJ1-2, with D possibly being TRBD1 (5 bases). The CDR3 consists of 17 residues. Germline CDR1 reads MGHRA; CDR2 reads YSYEKL. V gave up 1 base and J gave up 4 bases, with 19 bases separating them. The CDR3 DNA reads TGCGCCAGCAGCCAAGTAAGACAGCCGGACCACCTCTATGGCTACACCTTC. This gives the protein CASSQVRQPDHLYGYTF.

The chain recombines TRBV18 with TRBJ2-7; TRBD1 is a possible D gene (5 bases). Germline V gene data show CDR1 as KGHSH and CDR2 as LQKENI. With 2 bases removed from V and 5 bases from J, the gap between germline ends came to 13 bases. The CDR3 has 14 amino acids. As DNA, the CDR3 is TGTGCCAGCTCACCAATGGGCAGGGTAGACGAGCAGTACTTC. It translates to CASSPMGRVDEQYF. The full variable domain, in which reference TRBV18 and TRBJ2-7 provide the parts outside the CDR3, is NAGVMQNPRHLVRRRGQEARLRCSPMKGHSHVYWYRQLPEEGLKFMVYLQKENIIDESGMPKERFSAEFPKEGPSILRIQQVVRGDSAAYFCASSPMGRVDEQYFGPGTRLTVT.

The rearrangement uses TRBV9 and TRBJ2-3, with 10 bases fitting TRBD2. Germline V gene data show CDR1 as SGDLS and CDR2 as YYNGEE. The CDR3 sequence is 17 residues long. The V gene end was trimmed by 2 bases and the J gene end by 3 bases; junction bases not matched to a gene: 9. Written as DNA, the CDR3 is TGTGCCAGCAGCGTGGGGGTAGCGGGAGGTGTAACAGATACGCAGTATTTT. It encodes CASSVGVAGGVTDTQYF.

The chain uses TRBV11-2 and TRBJ1-2, with 7 bases matching TRBD1. CDR1 and CDR2 from the germline V gene are SGHAT and FQNNGV. Trimming took 1 base from V and 5 from J; bases not matched to a gene: 7. The CDR3 is 15 amino acids. Here the CDR3 reads CASSLGRDRPYGYTF. The DNA for the CDR3 is TGTGCCAGCAGCTTAGGGCGGGACAGACCATATGGCTACACCTTC.

The chain employs TRBV5-5 and TRBJ2-5; D perhaps matches TRBD1 (5 bases). Trimming took off 4 bases at V and 2 bases at J, with 12 bases between the two ends. This CDR3 spans 14 amino acids. Germline-derived CDR1 and CDR2 are SGHKS and YYEKEE (reference sequence). The CDR3 DNA reads TGTGCCAGCAGCCAGGGTGGACGGCAAGAGACCCAGTACTTC. Translation: CASSQGGRQETQYF.

The genes are TRBV4-2 and TRBJ1-2, with D possibly being TRBD1 (5 bases). The CDR3 consists of 15 residues. Between the trimmed V and J ends, which lost 0 bases and 4 bases, there was a span of 12 bases. Germline V gene sequence: CDR1 LGHNA, CDR2 YNFKEQ. Written as DNA, the CDR3 is TGTGCCAGCAGCCAAGACCCAGGGAACCCCTATGGCTACACCTTC. Translated, it gives CASSQDPGNPYGYTF.

The chain couples TRBV5-1 to TRBJ1-2; D is undetermined. The CDR3 is made up of 13 amino acids. The V end was cut by 1 base, the J end by 6 bases, with 10 bases between. Germline CDR1 is SGHRS and CDR2 is YFSETQ. Here the CDR3 reads CASSLSPQDGYTF. The CDR3 DNA reads as TGCGCCAGCAGCTTGTCCCCCCAGGATGGCTACACCTTC.

This chain joins TRBV14 and TRBJ1-1, with 7 bases that match TRBD1. Germline CDR1 and CDR2: SGHDN and FVKESK. The CDR3 contains 13 residues. With V trimmed by 4 bases and J by 9 bases, 8 bases remained unmatched. The CDR3 protein is CASSRETQGKAFF. CDR3 in DNA: TGTGCCAGCAGCCGAGAAACACAGGGGAAAGCTTTCTTT.

The CDR3 DNA follows: TGTGCCAGTAGTAGGGGGGGGCTGTACGAGCAGTACTTC. Translation gives CASSRGGLYEQYF. This chain joins TRBV19 and TRBJ2-7; possible D gene TRBD2, 7 bases. The V end was cut by 4 bases, the J end by 4 bases, with 11 bases between. Germline CDR1 is LNHDA and CDR2 is SQIVND (reference sequence). The CDR3 runs to 13 residues.

The chain links TRBV28 to TRBJ2-3; 8 bases line up with TRBD2. With V trimmed by 2 bases and J by 5 bases, 9 bases remained unmatched. In germline, CDR1 is MDHEN, CDR2 SYDVKM. The CDR3 sequence is 16 residues long. CDR3 in amino acids: CASSLVAGTFGDTQYF. The CDR3 DNA reads TGTGCCAGCAGTTTAGTAGCGGGGACCTTCGGAGATACGCAGTATTTT.

V gene TRBV2 combines with J gene TRBJ2-1; TRBD1 matches at 10 bases. The CDR3 is 17 amino acids. The V segment lost 11 bases and the J segment 8 bases; nucleotides outside the gene matches: 21. From germline, CDR1 is SNHLY and CDR2 FYNNEI. CDR3 DNA: TGTGCCGGCCAAGAGGGGGGAGCGGGACAGGGGATCGATGAGCAGTTCTTC. Its protein is CAGQEGGAGQGIDEQFF.

The V call is TRBV9, the J call TRBJ2-1; 11 bases fit TRBD2. The CDR3 consists of 16 residues. J was trimmed by 10 bases and V by 0 bases; bases with no gene match: 9. Germline V lookup: CDR1 SGDLS, CDR2 YYNGEE. The CDR3 DNA follows: TGTGCCAGCAGCGTAGAGGGTAGCGGGGGGGTCCGGGAGCAGTTCTTC. Its translation: CASSVEGSGGVREQFF.

The gene calls are TRBV1 and TRBJ2-7; the table's D call of TRBD2 was not tested on the DNA. TRBV1 is a known pseudogene. The CDR3 totals 20 residues. CDR3 nucleotides: TGCACCAGCAGCCAAGAGAAAGGACTAGCGGGACGCCTTAAATCCTACGAGCAGTACTTC. Residues: CTSSQEKGLAGRLKSYEQYF.